The 30 T cell receptor beta chains listed next were all sequenced from one sample in a study of blood T cell repertoires in COVID-19. Produced via immunoSEQ multiplex PCR; TCRdb's table is partial and in-frame only. The repertoire holds over 150,000 clones, with around 94% as singletons. The sample was peripheral blood. The receptors come from a man between 25 and 39 years old with COVID-19, enrolled during active disease.

The chain's CDR3 is CATTYNAGYEQYF. CDR3 nucleotides: TGTGCCACCACCTACAATGCGGGCTACGAGCAGTACTTC. The J gene is TRBJ2-7, the V gene TRBV10-3, with D perhaps matching TRBD2 (5 bases). Germline V lookup: CDR1 ENHRY, CDR2 SYGVKD. The CDR3 sequence is 13 residues long. The V gene lost 10 bases and the J gene lost 3 bases, with 16 bases spanning the gap.

The CDR3 nucleotides are TGTGCCAGCAGCCCGGACAGGGGCTCCTACGAGCAGTACTTC. It encodes CASSPDRGSYEQYF. The chain recombines TRBV5-4 with TRBJ2-7; 9 bases align to TRBD1. V dropped 4 bases and J dropped 0; count of bases not matched to a gene: 2. Germline V CDR1 and CDR2: SGHNT, YYREEE (reference sequence). CDR3 size: 14 residues.

This clone showed up just a few times. The chain links TRBV2 to TRBJ1-2, with D uncertain. V lost 5 bases, J lost 8 bases, and 9 bases lay in between. The CDR3 has 11 residues. Germline values: CDR1 SNHLY, CDR2 FYNNEI. CDR3: CASSLGVGYTF. Written as DNA, the CDR3 is TGTGCCAGCAGTTTGGGAGTGGGCTACACCTTC.

The chain links TRBV6-1 to TRBJ2-2; 9 bases fit TRBD2. V gave up 3 bases and J gave up 6 bases; unmatched junction bases: 8. The germline gives CDR1 MNHNS, CDR2 SASEGT. The CDR3 extends over 16 amino acids. Written as DNA, the CDR3 is TGTGCCAGCAGTGATTCTAGCGGGGTTGGCTCCGGGGAGCTGTTTTTT. It is translated as CASSDSSGVGSGELFF.

V gene TRBV9 combines with J gene TRBJ1-6; TRBD1 matches at 9 bases. Germline V CDR1 and CDR2: SGDLS, YYNGEE. The CDR3 covers 15 residues. Trimming removed 3 bases from V and 8 bases from J; junction bases left unmatched: 6. This chain's CDR3 is CASSERTGEYSPLHF. For the CDR3, the DNA is TGTGCCAGCAGCGAGAGGACAGGGGAATATTCACCCCTCCACTTT.

This chain links TRBV3-1 (or the pseudogene TRBV3-2) with TRBJ1-4; D ambiguous. The CDR3 sequence is 14 residues long. From germline, CDR1 is LGHDT and CDR2 YNNKEL (reference sequence). V lost 1 base and J 8 bases, leaving 11 bases between the germline ends. The CDR3 is CASSQGAGSEKLFF. The CDR3 region has the DNA TGTGCCAGCAGCCAAGGCGCAGGCTCCGAAAAACTGTTTTTT.

The rearrangement joins TRBV25-1 to TRBJ1-2, with a weak D call TRBD1 (6 bases). The CDR3 is 14 residues long. Looked up from germline, CDR1 is MGHDK and CDR2 is SYGVNS. The V end lost 1 base, the J end lost 8 bases, and 14 bases lay between the germline ends. This CDR3 is CASSESGQFFGYTF. The CDR3 nucleotides read TGTGCCAGCAGTGAATCGGGACAATTTTTCGGCTACACCTTC.

Concerning this clone: Other nucleotide sequences from this sample produce the same CDR3. The chain carries TRBV3-1 (or the pseudogene TRBV3-2) and TRBJ1-1; D may be TRBD1 (6 bases). The germline V gene has CDR1 LGHDT and CDR2 YNNKEL (reference sequence). This CDR3 is built from 14 residues. Trimming removed 4 bases at V and 4 bases at J, with 13 bases between. This CDR3 reads CASSPYRVGTEAFF. The CDR3 nucleotides read TGTGCCAGCAGCCCCTACAGGGTGGGCACTGAAGCTTTCTTT.

The chain employs TRBV5-6 and TRBJ2-7; D unresolved. CDR3 length: 11 amino acids. Trimming pared 3 bases from V and 4 bases from J, leaving 5 bases between. CDR1 is SGHDT and CDR2 is YYEEEE in the germline V gene. The CDR3 coding sequence is TGTGCCAGCAGCTCCGTATACGAGCAGTACTTC. It is translated as CASSSVYEQYF.

This chain links TRBV6-2 or TRBV6-3 with TRBJ2-7, with a tentative D call TRBD2 (6 bases). Germline CDR1 and CDR2: MNHEY and SVGEGT. Trimming stripped 5 bases from V and 2 bases from J, with 13 bases between. The CDR3 loop spans 14 amino acids. The CDR3 DNA reads as TGTGCCAGCAGTACCCCGGGACTCGCCTACGAGCAGTACTTC. Its protein is CASSTPGLAYEQYF.

The chain uses TRBV5-5 and TRBJ2-7; no reliable D call. Germline CDR1 SGHKS, CDR2 YYEKEE (reference sequence). V lost 0 bases, J lost 2 bases, and 9 bases lay in between. The length of the CDR3 is 14 residues. The CDR3 protein is CASSLGHSTYEQYF. The CDR3 DNA is TGTGCCAGCAGCTTGGGACACTCCACCTACGAGCAGTACTTC.

The genes are TRBV19 and TRBJ1-5; D not certain. The CDR3 sequence is 17 residues long. Per the germline V gene, CDR1 is LNHDA and CDR2 is SQIVND (reference sequence). The V gene lost 0 bases and the J gene lost 2 bases, with 14 bases spanning the gap. CDR3 DNA sequence: TGTGCCAGTAGTATAGAGGGCAAGGCCTGGGGCAATCAGCCCCAGCATTTT. Protein: CASSIEGKAWGNQPQHF.

The chain uses TRBV7-9 and TRBJ1-2; the D gene is possibly TRBD1 (6 bases). Per germline, CDR1 SEHNR and CDR2 FQNEAQ (reference sequence). Trimming left V 5 bases short and J 4 bases short, with 20 bases between. CDR3 size: 16 residues. The CDR3 bases are TGTGCCAGCAGCAGTACTAGGGGGAGAGGGGGCTATGGCTACACCTTC. Its translation is CASSSTRGRGGYGYTF.

The gene calls are TRBV7-6 and TRBJ1-3, with D unresolved. CDR1 SGHVS and CDR2 FNYEAQ come from the germline V gene. With 1 base removed from V and 6 bases from J, the gap between germline ends came to 10 bases. The CDR3 is 14 residues long. CDR3 in amino acids: CASSLGQKQNTIYF. The CDR3 DNA reads as TGTGCCAGCAGCTTAGGGCAGAAACAAAACACCATATATTTT.

V usage is TRBV10-3 and J usage is TRBJ1-2, with 9 positions matching TRBD1. V lost 4 bases to trimming and J lost 3 bases; unmatched junction nucleotides: 3. The length of the CDR3 is 14 residues. The V gene's germline CDR1 is ENHRY and CDR2 SYGVKD. The CDR3 nucleotides are TGTGCCATCAGTGGGGACAGGGCTTACTATGGCTACACCTTC. It codes for CAISGDRAYYGYTF.

This clone was picked up a small number of times. The gene calls are TRBV27 and TRBJ2-7, with D possibly matching TRBD1 (5 bases). Germline-derived CDR1 and CDR2 are MNHEY and SMNVEV (reference sequence). This CDR3 is 14 amino acids long. V dropped 2 bases and J dropped 2 bases, with 10 bases sitting between them. The CDR3 bases are TGTGCCAGCAGTTTACAGGGAAGAACCTACGAGCAGTACTTC. It specifies CASSLQGRTYEQYF.

The chain has TRBV5-4 and TRBJ2-1; D call uncertain. This CDR3 region has 12 residues. Germline V lookup: CDR1 SGHNT, CDR2 YYREEE (reference sequence). Trimming removed 0 bases from V and 8 bases from J, with 6 bases in between. The CDR3 bases are TGTGCCAGCAGCTTGGGCCAGTATGAGCAGTTCTTC. Translated, it gives CASSLGQYEQFF.

V usage is TRBV5-1 and J usage is TRBJ1-1; possibly TRBD1 for D (5 bases). Germline CDR1 reads SGHRS; CDR2 reads YFSETQ. CDR3 length: 13 residues. V was shortened by 5 bases and J by 4 bases, with 12 bases between the two germline ends. CDR3 coding DNA: TGCGCCAGCAGACCCGCCGGGGGCACTGAAGCTTTCTTT. Its translation: CASRPAGGTEAFF. The whole variable domain, remainder taken from reference TRBV5-1 and TRBJ1-1, is KAGVTQTPRYLIKTRGQQVTLSCSPISGHRSVSWYQQTPGQGLQFLFEYFSETQRNKGNFPGRFSGRQFSNSRSEMNVSTLELGDSALYLCASRPAGGTEAFFGQGTRLTVV.

CDR3 in DNA: TGCGCCAGCAGCCCGGACAGGGGTGACACAGATACGCAGTATTTT. Protein sequence: CASSPDRGDTDTQYF. V gene TRBV5-1 combines with J gene TRBJ2-3, with 9 bases aligning to TRBD1. The CDR3 has 15 residues. CDR1 and CDR2 (germline): SGHRS, YFSETQ. Trimming at V came to 4 bases and at J to 2 bases, leaving 5 bases not matched to a gene.

Remarks on this clone: Other DNA sequences in the same sample also yield this CDR3. This chain uses TRBV9 with TRBJ1-1; D possibly corresponds to TRBD1 (5 bases). This CDR3 comprises 13 residues. Between the trimmed V and J ends, which lost 0 bases and 3 bases, there was a span of 6 bases. Germline-derived CDR1 and CDR2 are SGDLS and YYNGEE. CDR3 in DNA: TGTGCCAGCAGCGTAGGGGGGGACACTGAAGCTTTCTTT. This gives the protein CASSVGGDTEAFF.

This clone came up a few times. The chain uses TRBV19 and TRBJ1-1; D perhaps matches TRBD1 (6 bases). The CDR3 has 17 amino acids. The V gene lost 6 bases and the J gene lost 3 bases, with 23 bases spanning the gap. Germline lookup yields CDR1 LNHDA and CDR2 SQIVND (reference sequence). The CDR3 loop is CASSPSGGALIYTEAFF. Written as DNA, the CDR3 is TGTGCCAGTAGCCCCTCTGGGGGGGCCTTAATTTACACTGAAGCTTTCTTT.

V and J are TRBV6-2 or TRBV6-3 and TRBJ1-6; a weak D match, TRBD1 (5 bases). Trimming stripped 5 bases from V and 7 bases from J, with 15 bases between. The CDR3 totals 15 residues. The germline gives CDR1 MNHEY, CDR2 SVGEGT. The CDR3, as DNA: TGTGCCAGCAGTCACCGGGGGTCCGGGAATTCACCCCTCCACTTT. Translating gives CASSHRGSGNSPLHF.

The V gene is TRBV6-5, the J gene TRBJ1-1; 7 bases map to TRBD1. This CDR3 is 14 amino acids long. The V gene's germline CDR1 is MNHEY and CDR2 SVGAGI. Trimming took 5 bases from V and 5 from J; bases not matched to a gene: 8. The CDR3 region has the DNA TGTGCCAGCAGTAGAGACAGGGTTCGAACTGAAGCTTTCTTT. Translation gives CASSRDRVRTEAFF.

The rearrangement uses TRBV3-1 (or the pseudogene TRBV3-2) and TRBJ1-1; 10 positions agree with TRBD1. The germline V gene encodes CDR1 LGHDT and CDR2 YNNKEL (reference sequence). The CDR3 is made up of 19 amino acids. V gave up 0 bases and J gave up 0 bases; unmatched junction bases: 10. The DNA for the CDR3 is TGTGCCAGCAGCCAAGAACGGACAGGGGGAAGGGGCATGAACACTGAAGCTTTCTTT. Translating gives CASSQERTGGRGMNTEAFF.

CDR3 loop: CASSPLWTGDRNEQFF. The CDR3 DNA sequence: TGTGCCAGCAGTCCCTTGTGGACAGGAGATCGGAATGAGCAGTTCTTC. The rearrangement joins TRBV27 to TRBJ2-1; 7 bases map to TRBD1. The junction had 14 bases not matched to a gene; V was cut back by 5 bases and J by 7 bases. The CDR3 has 16 amino acids. Germline-derived CDR1 and CDR2 are MNHEY and SMNVEV (reference sequence).

V and J are TRBV18 and TRBJ1-3; no clear D. Per germline, CDR1 KGHSH and CDR2 LQKENI. The CDR3 is 15 amino acids. Trimming stripped 6 bases from V and 5 bases from J, with 17 bases between. CDR3 bases: TGTGCCAGCTCCCCGGCTAGTGTTCCCCGAAACACCATATATTTT. Residues: CASSPASVPRNTIYF.

The CDR3 nucleotides are TGTGCCAGCAGCCAAGATCGGACAGGGAATAACTATGGCTACACCTTC. Protein sequence: CASSQDRTGNNYGYTF. J is TRBJ1-2 and V is TRBV4-2; 8 nucleotides agree with TRBD1. CDR1 is LGHNA, CDR2 YNFKEQ, per germline. The ends lost 0 bases at V and 1 base at J; junction bases unmatched: 4. The CDR3 extends over 16 amino acids.

This chain connects TRBV10-3 to TRBJ2-7; D is ambiguous. V was trimmed by 5 bases and J by 0 bases, leaving 5 bases between them. The CDR3 is 12 residues long. Germline V gene lookup returns CDR1 ENHRY and CDR2 SYGVKD. CDR3: CAISRSSYEQYF. The CDR3 DNA is TGTGCCATCAGTCGGAGCTCCTACGAGCAGTACTTC.

The genes are TRBV15 and TRBJ1-1; D call uncertain. This CDR3 contains 12 residues. Germline V CDR1 and CDR2: LNHNV, YYDKDF (reference sequence). V was clipped by 1 base and J by 8 bases, with 8 bases between them. In DNA, the CDR3 is TGTGCCACCAGCAGAGGGTGGGCCGAAGCTTTCTTT. This gives the protein CATSRGWAEAFF. The whole variable domain, filled in from reference TRBV15 and TRBJ1-1, reads DAMVIQNPRYQVTQFGKPVTLSCSQTLNHNVMYWYQQKSSQAPKLLFHYYDKDFNNEADTPDNFQSRRPNTSFCFLDIRSPGLGDTAMYLCATSRGWAEAFFGQGTRLTVV.

This clone was seen once. J is TRBJ2-7 and V is TRBV18; 8 positions agree with TRBD1. Germline V gene sequence: CDR1 KGHSH, CDR2 LQKENI. Trimming at V came to 3 bases and at J to 5 bases, leaving 9 bases not matched to a gene. This CDR3 region has 15 residues. CDR3: CASSPGQAAGNEQYF. Written as DNA, the CDR3 is TGTGCCAGCTCACCGGGACAGGCGGCAGGTAACGAGCAGTACTTC.